This is a list of T cell receptor beta chains from one sample in a study of blood T cells in healthy people across ages. TCRdb redid the calling of the 5' RACE reads with MiXCR, one entry per CDR3 protein. The sample yields over 950,000 distinct CDR3 sequences, roughly half seen once. The sequenced material came from blood. The origin of the receptors is a woman aged 55-69 years in good health. CDR3s include the opening cysteine and the closing phenylalanine or tryptophan. A D gene is named only where the DNA matches it firmly. Clone size is shown for a subset of rows, as once, few, many or a class of expanded clone.

TRBV28,.,.,TRBJ2-3,CASTVTGTDTQYF,TGTGCCAGCACTGTGACGGGCACGGATACGCAGTATTTT
TRBV4-2,.,.,TRBJ2-7,CASSQDRGPPLGEQYF,TGTGCCAGCAGCCAAGATCGGGGGCCCCCTCTAGGTGAGCAGTACTTC
TRBV28,.,.,TRBJ2-5,CASSLQLLRSGEQYF,TGTGCCAGCAGTTTACAGCTACTTAGGTCTGGGGAGCAGTACTTC
TRBV24-1,few,.,TRBJ2-3,CATSEGAREGDTQYF,TGTGCCACCAGTGAAGGGGCCCGCGAGGGAGATACGCAGTATTTT
TRBV20-1,.,TRBD1,TRBJ2-1,CSARQGYEQFF,TGCAGTGCGCGACAGGGTTATGAGCAGTTCTTC
TRBV28,once,TRBD1,TRBJ1-5,CASRHTGTGSPQPQHF,TGTGCCAGCAGGCATACCGGGACAGGGTCGCCTCAGCCCCAGCATTTT
TRBV12-3/TRBV12-4,.,TRBD1,TRBJ1-6,CASIRSPQGYNSPLHF,TGTGCCAGCATACGCTCGCCACAGGGGTATAATTCACCCCTCCACTTT
TRBV5-1,.,.,TRBJ2-1,CASSLASGADEQFF,TGCGCCAGCAGCTTGGCGTCAGGGGCTGATGAGCAGTTCTTC
TRBV28,.,.,TRBJ1-5,CASSPPVGSWFNQPQHF,TGTGCCAGCAGTCCGCCGGTCGGCAGTTGGTTCAATCAGCCCCAGCATTTT
TRBV12-3/TRBV12-4,.,TRBD1,TRBJ1-4,CASRHGTGREKLFF,TGTGCCAGCAGACACGGGACAGGGAGAGAAAAACTGTTTTTT
TRBV12-3/TRBV12-4,.,TRBD2,TRBJ2-4,CASSLGAGVGQNIQYF,TGTGCCAGCAGTTTAGGGGCGGGAGTCGGGCAAAACATTCAGTACTTC
TRBV12-3/TRBV12-4,few,.,TRBJ2-7,CASSFTHRRGDYEQYF,TGTGCCAGCAGTTTCACCCACAGGAGAGGGGACTACGAGCAGTACTTC
TRBV10-3,.,TRBD2,TRBJ2-7,CAIRAGTSRDEQYF,TGTGCCATCAGAGCCGGGACTAGCCGTGACGAGCAGTACTTC
TRBV2,few,.,TRBJ2-6,CATGTPLSGANVLTF,TGTGCCACCGGGACACCCTTATCTGGGGCCAACGTCCTGACTTTC
TRBV18,.,.,TRBJ2-5,CASSPPEYSSETQYF,TGTGCCAGCTCACCACCAGAATACAGCAGCGAGACCCAGTACTTC
TRBV15,many,.,TRBJ2-4,CATSRMEQLAKNIQYF,TGTGCCACCAGCAGAATGGAGCAGTTAGCCAAAAACATTCAGTACTTC
TRBV4-2,.,.,TRBJ2-5,CASSYGLLAGETQYF,TGTGCCAGCAGCTACGGGCTACTGGCGGGAGAGACCCAGTACTTC
TRBV4-3,.,TRBD2,TRBJ2-1,CASSLRGAGGPRSPYNEQFF,TGCGCCAGCAGCCTCCGGGGTGCGGGAGGGCCTAGGTCTCCCTACAATGAGCAGTTCTTC
TRBV28,.,.,TRBJ2-2,CASRQRSTGELFF,TGTGCCAGCAGACAGAGATCCACCGGGGAGCTGTTTTTT
TRBV21-1,.,.,TRBJ2-5,CASSNHSGLAGRETQYF,TGTGCCAGCAGCAACCACTCGGGACTAGCGGGAAGAGAGACCCAGTACTTC
TRBV29-1,.,TRBD2,TRBJ2-3,CSVGGGGADTQYF,TGCAGCGTTGGGGGCGGGGGGGCAGATACGCAGTATTTT
TRBV27,once,.,TRBJ2-1,CASSWSYTSYNEQFF,TGTGCCAGCAGTTGGAGTTACACCTCCTACAATGAGCAGTTCTTC
TRBV27,.,.,TRBJ2-1,CASSLVAAYNEQFF,TGTGCCAGCAGTTTAGTAGCTGCCTACAATGAGCAGTTCTTC
TRBV20-1,.,.,TRBJ1-2,CSAPGANYGYTF,TGCAGTGCTCCGGGCGCTAACTATGGCTACACCTTC
TRBV4-1,.,.,TRBJ2-7,CASSQESTYEQYF,TGCGCCAGCAGCCAAGAGTCCACCTACGAGCAGTACTTC
TRBV7-3,few,.,TRBJ2-6,CASSLDGGTGANVLTF,TGTGCCAGCAGCTTAGATGGAGGGACTGGGGCCAACGTCCTGACTTTC
TRBV7-2,.,TRBD1,TRBJ2-7,CASSLLGQGSYEQYF,TGTGCCAGCAGTTTATTAGGACAGGGTTCCTACGAGCAGTACTTC
TRBV15,.,TRBD2,TRBJ2-7,CATSRDHSGSTYEQYF,TGTGCCACCAGCAGAGATCATAGCGGGAGTACCTACGAGCAGTACTTC
TRBV29-1,.,.,TRBJ2-7,CSVEGRSCEQYF,TGCAGCGTTGAAGGCAGGTCCTGCGAGCAGTACTTC